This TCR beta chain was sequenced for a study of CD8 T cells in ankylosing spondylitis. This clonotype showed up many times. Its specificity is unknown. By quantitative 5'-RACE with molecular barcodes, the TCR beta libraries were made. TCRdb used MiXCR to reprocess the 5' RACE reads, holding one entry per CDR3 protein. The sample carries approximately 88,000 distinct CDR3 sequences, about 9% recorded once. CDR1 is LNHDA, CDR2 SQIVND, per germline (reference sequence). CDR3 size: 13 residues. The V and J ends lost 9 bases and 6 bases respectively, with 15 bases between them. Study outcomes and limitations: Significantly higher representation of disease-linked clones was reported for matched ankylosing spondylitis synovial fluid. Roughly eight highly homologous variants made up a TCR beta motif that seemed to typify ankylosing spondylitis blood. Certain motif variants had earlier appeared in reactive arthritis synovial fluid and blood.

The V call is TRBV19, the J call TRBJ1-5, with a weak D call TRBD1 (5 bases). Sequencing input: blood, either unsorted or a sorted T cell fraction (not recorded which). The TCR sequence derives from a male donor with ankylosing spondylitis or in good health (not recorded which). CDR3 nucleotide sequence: TGTGCCAGCTACAAGGGGCTTGGTCAGCCCCAGCATTTT. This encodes CASYKGLGQPQHF.